The entry below gives a single T cell receptor beta chain sequence along with its context. Its antigen is as yet unknown. This sample was included in a study of T cell clonotyping in hematopoietic cell transplantation. Study-level information: Recipients' pretransplant samples followed cytoreduction.

The CDR3 contains 14 residues. CDR1 MNHNS and CDR2 SASEGT come from the germline V gene. Trimming shortened V by 8 bases and J by 1 base, and 14 bases separated the two germline ends. Only in-frame clones appear in the TCRdb table, and some are missing; sequencing was by immunoSEQ multiplex PCR. The sample yields roughly 23,000 clones, under 90% seen once. General study points: Cells were unsorted, so CD4 and CD8 contributions were not separated. Higher Inverse Simpson Index values in graft donor and pretransplant recipient predicted broader posttransplant TCR diversity.

As for time point: recipient sample about 28 days before transplant, after cytoreduction. Blood collection times were about day -28 and days 30, 100, 180 posttransplant. This clonotype originated in a man aged 18 to 35 with biphenotypic leukemia. Some clones in this sample may be carry-over from other donors' samples. The chain has TRBV6-1 and TRBJ1-2; D remains unclear. This sample comprised peripheral blood mononuclear cells, obtained before stem cell transplant. The CDR3 bases are TGTGCCAGCCGGCCAGGTGGGATTAACTATGGCTACACCTTC. This translates into CASRPGGINYGYTF.